What follows describes a single T cell receptor beta chain. Sequencing templates came from extracted RNA that was reverse transcribed into cDNA. TCRdb's table, derived via immunoSEQ multiplex PCR, lists solely in-frame clones and lacks some. The sample carries some 200,000 clones, under 60% recorded once. The treatment was: oral pan-JAK inhibitor, 5-10 mg twice daily. The source of the sample is a study of CD8+ T cells in alopecia areata. Germline V CDR1 and CDR2: SGHTA, FQGNSA. This CDR3 contains 11 residues. Trimming pared 6 bases from V and 6 bases from J, leaving 8 bases between. This material consisted of CD8+ T cells sorted from blood, taken at week 24, from a patient treated with tofacitinib. V and J are TRBV7-2 and TRBJ1-1, with a tentative D call TRBD1 (5 bases). The source of this sequence is a human donor with alopecia areata. CDR3 coding DNA: TGTGCCAGCAGGGCAGGGCCTGAAGCTTTCTTT. Translated: CASRAGPEAFF.